The entry below gives a single TCR beta chain sequence along with its context. This entry comes from a study of blood T cell repertoires in COVID-19. Study-wide background: Sources were T cells, B-cell-depleted T cells, or PBMCs; the material itself was cDNA or gDNA.

Recruits, aged roughly 18 to 100 years, lived in under 25 US areas. Cohorts were determined from participant-reported clinical history. This table comes from immunoSEQ multiplex PCR, and its TCRdb copy is limited to in-frame clones, with some not included. The sample shows about 480,000 clones, around 87% of them seen only once. Material for sequencing was PBMCs or T cells enriched from blood (not recorded which). The receptor was isolated from a woman aged 40 to 49 who had recovered from COVID-19.

The CDR3 loop reads CASSLQPEEQYF. DNA of the CDR3: TGTGCCAGCAGCTTGCAGCCGGAGGAGCAGTACTTC. The chain combines TRBV5-6 with TRBJ2-7; D unresolved. The CDR3 has 12 amino acids. Trimming cost V 1 base and J 7 bases, with 9 bases left between them. The germline CDR1 and CDR2 sequences are SGHDT and YYEEEE.